This T cell receptor (beta chain) was obtained from a study of Graves' ophthalmopathy and Graves' hyperthyroidism. On the study more broadly: Investigators collected peripheral blood at initial diagnosis, before any treatment was given. Points from the study as a whole: Classification of ophthalmopathy versus stable hyperthyroidism by a 13-signature model yielded 85% to 90% sensitivity and approximately 79% specificity.

Diagnosis was based on clinical symptoms, serum thyroxine, TRAb, thyroid ultrasound and orbital computed tomography. The germline V and J ends were trimmed by 1 base and 7 bases, with 13 bases remaining between them. The CDR3 is made up of 14 amino acids. Looked up from germline, CDR1 is SGHAT and CDR2 is FQNNGV. With respect to this clonotype: Antigen unknown.

As the template, RNA transcripts were used to amplify TCR beta CDR3 regions. The authors performed first-round RT-PCR with HTBI primers and then a second-round multiplex PCR. TCRdb re-called the multiplex PCR reads with MiXCR, one entry per CDR3 protein. The table lists hundreds of thousands of distinct CDR3 sequences, roughly 20% of them singletons. This receptor was taken from a woman aged 18-29 years with stable Graves' hyperthyroidism. Some clones in this sample may be carry-over from other donors' samples. The chain recombines TRBV11-2 with TRBJ1-2; tentative D call: TRBD1 (5 bases). Sequencing input: peripheral blood. In DNA, the CDR3 is TGTGCCAGCAGCTTAGTCACCAGGGTAGGTGGCTACACCTTC. Its protein is CASSLVTRVGGYTF.